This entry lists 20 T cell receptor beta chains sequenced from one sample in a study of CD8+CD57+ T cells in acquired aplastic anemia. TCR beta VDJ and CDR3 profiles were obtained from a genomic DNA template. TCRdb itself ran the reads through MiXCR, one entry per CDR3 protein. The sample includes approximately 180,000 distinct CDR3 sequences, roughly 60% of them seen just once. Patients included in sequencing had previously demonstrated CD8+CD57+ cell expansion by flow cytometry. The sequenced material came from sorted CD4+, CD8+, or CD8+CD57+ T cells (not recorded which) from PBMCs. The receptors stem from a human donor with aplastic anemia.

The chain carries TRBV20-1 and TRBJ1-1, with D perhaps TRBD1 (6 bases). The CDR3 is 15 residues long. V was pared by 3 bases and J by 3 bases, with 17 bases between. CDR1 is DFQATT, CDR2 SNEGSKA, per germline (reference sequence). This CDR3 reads CSARGSVGGDTEAFF. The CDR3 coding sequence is TGCAGTGCTAGGGGAAGCGTGGGGGGCGACACTGAAGCTTTCTTT.

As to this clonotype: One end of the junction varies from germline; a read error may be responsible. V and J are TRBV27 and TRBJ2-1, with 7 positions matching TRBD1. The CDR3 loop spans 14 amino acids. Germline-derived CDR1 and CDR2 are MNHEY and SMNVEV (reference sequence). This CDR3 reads CAGSWDSSYNEQFF. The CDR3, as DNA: TGTGCCGGCAGCTGGGACAGCTCCTACAATGAGCAGTTCTTC.

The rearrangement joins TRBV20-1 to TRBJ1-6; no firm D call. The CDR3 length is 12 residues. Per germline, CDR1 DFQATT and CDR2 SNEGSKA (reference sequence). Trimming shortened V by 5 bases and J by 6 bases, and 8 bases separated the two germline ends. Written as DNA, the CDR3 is TGCAGTGCTGGACGGTCTAATTCACCCCTCCACTTT. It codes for CSAGRSNSPLHF.

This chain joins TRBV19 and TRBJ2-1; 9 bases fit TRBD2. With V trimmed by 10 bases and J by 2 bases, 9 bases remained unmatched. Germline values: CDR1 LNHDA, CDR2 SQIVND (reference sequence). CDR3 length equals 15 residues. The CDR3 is CATSSSGITYNEQFF. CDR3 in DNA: TGTGCCACCTCGTCTAGCGGGATAACCTACAATGAGCAGTTCTTC.

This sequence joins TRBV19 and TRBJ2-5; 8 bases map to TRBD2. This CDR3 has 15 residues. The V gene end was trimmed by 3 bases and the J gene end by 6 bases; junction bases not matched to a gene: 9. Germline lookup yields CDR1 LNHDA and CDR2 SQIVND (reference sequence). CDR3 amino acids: CASSISTSGMKTQYF. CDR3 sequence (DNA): TGTGCCAGTAGTATTAGCACTAGCGGCATGAAGACCCAGTACTTC. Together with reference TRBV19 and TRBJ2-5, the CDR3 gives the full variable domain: DGGITQSPKYLFRKEGQNVTLSCEQNLNHDAMYWYRQDPGQGLRLIYYSQIVNDFQKGDIAEGYSVSREKKESFPLTVTSAQKNPTAFYLCASSISTSGMKTQYFGPGTRLLVL.

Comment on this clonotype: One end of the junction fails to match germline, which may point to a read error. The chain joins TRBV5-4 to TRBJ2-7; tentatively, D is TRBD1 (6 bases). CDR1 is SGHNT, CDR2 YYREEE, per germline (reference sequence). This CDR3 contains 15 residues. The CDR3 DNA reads TGTGCCAGCAGCCTGGGGGCAGGGCCCTCCGACGAGCAGTACTTC. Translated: CASSLGAGPSDEQYF.

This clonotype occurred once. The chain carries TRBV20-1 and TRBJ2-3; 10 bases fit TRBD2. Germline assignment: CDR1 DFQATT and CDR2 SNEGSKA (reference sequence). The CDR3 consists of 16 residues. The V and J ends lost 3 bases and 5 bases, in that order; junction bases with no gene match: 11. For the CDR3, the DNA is TGCAGTGCTAGCAACCTTGGGGGACTAGCGATAGATACGCAGTATTTT. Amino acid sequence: CSASNLGGLAIDTQYF.

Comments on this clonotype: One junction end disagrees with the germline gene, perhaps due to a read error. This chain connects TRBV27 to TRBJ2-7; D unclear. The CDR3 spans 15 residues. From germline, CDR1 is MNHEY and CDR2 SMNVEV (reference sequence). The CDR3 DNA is TGTGCCAGCAGTTTACCGGTTTCAGGTCAATTCGAGCTGTACTTC. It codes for CASSLPVSGQFELYF.

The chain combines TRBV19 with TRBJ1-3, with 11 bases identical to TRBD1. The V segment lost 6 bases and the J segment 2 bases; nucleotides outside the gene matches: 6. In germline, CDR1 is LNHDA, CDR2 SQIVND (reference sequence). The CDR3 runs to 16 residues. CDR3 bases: TGTGCCAGTAGGCTCTCGGACAGGGGGCCTGGAAACACCATATATTTT. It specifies CASRLSDRGPGNTIYF.

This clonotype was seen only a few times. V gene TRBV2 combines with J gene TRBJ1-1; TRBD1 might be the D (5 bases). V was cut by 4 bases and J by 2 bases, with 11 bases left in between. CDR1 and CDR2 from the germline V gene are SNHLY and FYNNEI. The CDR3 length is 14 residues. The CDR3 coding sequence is TGTGCCAGCAGTGTCGACAGTTATAACACTGAAGCTTTCTTT. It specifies CASSVDSYNTEAFF.

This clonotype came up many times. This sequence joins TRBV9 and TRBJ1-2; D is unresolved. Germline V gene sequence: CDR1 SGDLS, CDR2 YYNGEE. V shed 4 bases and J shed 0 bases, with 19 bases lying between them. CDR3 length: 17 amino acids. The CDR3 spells CASSPSVSGLANYGYTF. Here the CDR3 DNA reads TGTGCCAGCAGCCCCTCGGTATCCGGACTAGCTAACTATGGCTACACCTTC.

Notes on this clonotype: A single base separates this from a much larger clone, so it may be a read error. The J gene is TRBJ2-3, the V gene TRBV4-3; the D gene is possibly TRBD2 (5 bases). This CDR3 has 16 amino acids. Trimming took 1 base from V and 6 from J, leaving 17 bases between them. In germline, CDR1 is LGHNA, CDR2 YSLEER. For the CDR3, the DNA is TGCGCCAGCAGCCAAGGTTGGGCACGGGGTCCCGATACGCAGTATTTT. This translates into CASSQGWARGPDTQYF.

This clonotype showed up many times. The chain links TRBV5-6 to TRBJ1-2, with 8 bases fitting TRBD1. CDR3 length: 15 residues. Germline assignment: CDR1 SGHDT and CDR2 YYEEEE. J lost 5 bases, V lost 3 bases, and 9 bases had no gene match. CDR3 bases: TGTGCCAGCAGCTCACGGACAGGGAGGGAATATGGCTACACCTTC. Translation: CASSSRTGREYGYTF.

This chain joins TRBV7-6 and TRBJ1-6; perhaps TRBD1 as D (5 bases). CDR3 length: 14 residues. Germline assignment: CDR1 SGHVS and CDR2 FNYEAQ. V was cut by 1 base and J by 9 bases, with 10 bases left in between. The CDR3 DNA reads TGTGCCAGCAGCTTAGTATCTCAGGGTTCACCCCTCCACTTT. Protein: CASSLVSQGSPLHF.

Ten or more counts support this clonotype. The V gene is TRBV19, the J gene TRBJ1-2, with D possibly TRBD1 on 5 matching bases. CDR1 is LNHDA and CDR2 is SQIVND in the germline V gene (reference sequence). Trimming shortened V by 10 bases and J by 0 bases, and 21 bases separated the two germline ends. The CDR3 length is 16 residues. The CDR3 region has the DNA TGTGCCACTCACCCTCCCTGGCGGGGACCTAACTATGGCTACACCTTC. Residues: CATHPPWRGPNYGYTF.

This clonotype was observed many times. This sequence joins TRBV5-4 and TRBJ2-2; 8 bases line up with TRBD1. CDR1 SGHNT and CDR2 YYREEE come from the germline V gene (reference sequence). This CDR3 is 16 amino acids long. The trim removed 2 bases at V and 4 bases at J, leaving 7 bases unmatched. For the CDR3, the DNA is TGTGCCAGCAGCTTAGCTTCTACAGGGGGCACCGGGGAGCTGTTTTTT. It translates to CASSLASTGGTGELFF.

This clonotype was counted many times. CDR3 nucleotides: TGCGCCAGCAGCCACCAGGAATATTATAATTCACCCCTCCACTTT. Residues: CASSHQEYYNSPLHF. The V and J genes are TRBV4-1 and TRBJ1-6; D is undetermined. V lost 3 bases to trimming and J lost 4 bases, with 10 bases between them. Germline values: CDR1 MGHRA, CDR2 YSYEKL. CDR3 length equals 15 residues.

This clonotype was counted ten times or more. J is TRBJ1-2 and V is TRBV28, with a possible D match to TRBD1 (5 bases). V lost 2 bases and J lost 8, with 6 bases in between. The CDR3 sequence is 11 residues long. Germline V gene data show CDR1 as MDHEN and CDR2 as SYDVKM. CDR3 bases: TGTGCCAGCAGTTTAGGGGGAGGCTACACCTTC. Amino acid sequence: CASSLGGGYTF.

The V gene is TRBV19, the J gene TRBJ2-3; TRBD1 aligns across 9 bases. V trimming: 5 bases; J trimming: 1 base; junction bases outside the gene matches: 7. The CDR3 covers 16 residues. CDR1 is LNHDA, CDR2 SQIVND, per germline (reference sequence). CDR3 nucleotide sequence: TGTGCCAGTAGTTCCCAGAGGGACAGGGGCACAGATACGCAGTATTTT. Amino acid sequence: CASSSQRDRGTDTQYF.

The CDR3 nucleotides read TGTGCCAGCAGTGAAACCAGGGAATGGGATTCACCCCTCCACTTT. This codes for CASSETREWDSPLHF. This sequence joins TRBV25-1 and TRBJ1-6; tentative D call: TRBD1 (5 bases). Germline assignment: CDR1 MGHDK and CDR2 SYGVNS. Trimming left V 2 bases short and J 8 bases short, with 13 bases between. This CDR3 is built from 15 residues.